This TCR beta chain emerged from a study of shared clonotypes between healthy human individuals. Notes on the study in general: The study generally estimated greater richness for naive than memory subsets. The authors expected sequencing depth to affect clonotype sharing among donors.

The germline CDR1 and CDR2 sequences are SGHDN and FVKESK. V lost 2 bases and J lost 5, with 18 bases in between. CDR3 size: 16 residues. Naive CD8 cells comprised CD45RO-negative, CCR7-positively selected cells, excluding terminally differentiated effector memory CD45RA+ cells. TCRdb keeps only in-frame clones here, not all; method: immunoSEQ multiplex PCR. The table has hundreds of thousands of clones, roughly 96% seen once. Concerning this clone: What it binds is unknown.

Material: naive CD8+ T cells sorted from blood. The rearrangement joins TRBV14 to TRBJ2-5; D might be TRBD2 (7 bases). The sequence was collected from a man aged 25-45 years in good health. The CDR3 region is CASSQRAGLTGETQYF. The DNA for the CDR3 is TGTGCCAGCAGCCAAAGAGCGGGACTAACAGGGGAGACCCAGTACTTC.